The 23 T cell receptor beta chains below all came from one sample that was sequenced in a study of tumor-infiltrating lymphocytes in primary liver carcinoma. Unsorted whole blood yielded blood RNA, and germline DNA was extracted as well. A primer matching the constant region was used to make TCR beta cDNA from 500 to 650 ng of total RNA. Libraries of TCR beta came from three nested multiplex PCR rounds with slightly modified ARM-PCR. TRBV1-TRBV30 forward primers paired with a C-beta reverse primer drove the first two PCR rounds, around 9 cycles each. TCRdb recomputed calls from the multiplex PCR reads with MiXCR, one row per CDR3 protein. The table lists about 310,000 distinct CDR3 sequences, 65% of them singletons. The sequenced sample was peripheral blood. These receptors were collected from a man aged 40-49 years with primary liver carcinoma and hepatitis B virus infection.

A word on this clonotype: It is unclear where the CDR3 begins or ends on the DNA, so no DNA is shown, and the CDR3 is as TCRdb lists it. The chain employs TRBV29-1 and TRBJ1-6; the DNA was not compared with TRBD1, the D call given in the table. The CDR3 region is 13 residues in length, termini included. Looked up from germline, CDR1 is SQVTM and CDR2 is ANQGSEA. CDR3 in amino acids: CSVGDGTNSPPHF.

This chain joins TRBV24-1 and TRBJ1-1; D uncertain. CDR1 and CDR2 from the germline V gene are KGHDR and SFDVKD. The V end was cut by 8 bases, the J end by 1 base, with 13 bases between. The CDR3 covers 14 residues. The CDR3 DNA reads as TGTGCCACCATTCACTTGAAGGGGAACACTGAAGCTTTCTTT. Translation: CATIHLKGNTEAFF.

This chain joins TRBV6-6 and TRBJ2-1; 11 bases fit TRBD2. Trimming took 2 bases from V and 12 from J; bases not matched to a gene: 12. Germline values: CDR1 MNHNY, CDR2 SVGAGI (reference sequence). The CDR3 is 16 amino acids. CDR3 coding DNA: TGTGCCAGCAGTTACCGGAGTAGCGGGAGGGCCAACGGGCAGTTCTTC. Amino acid sequence: CASSYRSSGRANGQFF.

The table lists this clonotype with a count of one. One junction end does not reproduce the germline sequence, and a read error may be involved. The chain links TRBV7-9 to TRBJ1-1; 8 nucleotides align to TRBD1. Germline V CDR1 and CDR2: SEHNR, FQNEAQ (reference sequence). The CDR3 runs 13 residues. CDR3 region: CTSSSYRGTEAFF. The CDR3 coding sequence is TGTACCAGCAGCTCATACAGGGGGACTGAAGCTTTCTTT. The entire variable domain, with the rest obtained from reference TRBV7-9 and TRBJ1-1, is as follows: DTGVSQNPRHKITKRGQNVTFRCDPISEHNRLYWYRQTLGQGPEFLTYFQNEAQLEKSRLLSDRFSAERPKGSFSTLEIQRTEQGDSAMYLCTSSSYRGTEAFFGQGTRLTVV.

The chain couples TRBV5-4 to TRBJ2-1, with D unresolved. The germline V gene has CDR1 SGHNT and CDR2 YYREEE (reference sequence). V was clipped by 6 bases and J by 1 base, with 11 bases between them. The CDR3 is 14 amino acids. CDR3 sequence (DNA): TGTGCCAGCATCCCCGGAGTGTCCTACAATGAGCAGTTCTTC. This translates into CASIPGVSYNEQFF.

This clonotype was found once. With a much larger clone just one base away, this may be a read error. CDR3 residues: CDISEKREEQYF. CDR3 sequence (DNA): TGTGACATCAGTGAAAAGCGGGAAGAGCAGTATTTT. This rearrangement joins TRBV10-3 to TRBJ2-3; the match to TRBD2 covers 7 bases. CDR3 length equals 12 residues. CDR1 ENHRY and CDR2 SYGVKD come from the germline V gene.

Of note for this clonotype: Lacking the conserved final phenylalanine or tryptophan, this CDR3 likely reflects a read error. The chain is built from TRBV4-3 and TRBJ2-5; 7 nucleotides match TRBD2. The length of the CDR3 is 14 residues. The germline CDR1 and CDR2 sequences are LGHNA and YSLEER. V lost 2 bases to trimming and J lost 5 bases; unmatched junction nucleotides: 5. The CDR3 DNA reads as TGCGCCAGCAGCCAAAATTGGGGGGGGGAGACCCAGTACATC. This gives the protein CASSQNWGGETQYI.

Notes on this clonotype: The junction differs from germline at one of its ends, possibly a read error. The J gene is TRBJ1-5, the V gene TRBV6-2 or TRBV6-3; possibly TRBD1 for D (6 bases). The CDR3 sequence is 16 residues long. Germline CDR1 reads MNHEY; CDR2 reads SVGEGT. The CDR3 DNA is TGTGCCAGCAGCCTCAACCTACAGGGACGGAATCAGTCCCAGCATTTT. Translated, it gives CASSLNLQGRNQSQHF.

Points on this clonotype: Possible read error: a much larger clone is one base away. V gene TRBV6-7 combines with J gene TRBJ2-7; D gene uncertain. TRBV6-7 is given ORF status, its function remaining uncertain. V gave up 6 bases and J gave up 4 bases, with 16 bases separating them. The CDR3 is made up of 14 amino acids. The CDR3 reads CASRCDGPRYEQYF. The CDR3 DNA reads TGTGCCAGCAGATGCGACGGGCCCCGATACGAGCAGTACTTC.

About this clonotype: Given a much more abundant clone one base away, this may be a read error. V usage is TRBV4-2 and J usage is TRBJ2-1; D remains unclear. CDR3 length: 14 amino acids. CDR1 is LGHNA and CDR2 is YNFKEQ in the germline V gene. CDR3 DNA sequence: TGTACCAGCAGCCAAGATATGGCCGCCAGCGAGCAGTTCTTC. Its translation is CTSSQDMAASEQFF.

V and J are TRBV5-1 and TRBJ1-6; D remains ambiguous. This CDR3 comprises 15 residues. CDR1 and CDR2 from the germline V gene are SGHRS and YFSETQ. Trimming shortened V by 0 bases and J by 5 bases, and 9 bases separated the two germline ends. In nucleotides, the CDR3 is TGCGCCAGCAGCTTGGCCCCAGAAAATAATTCACCCCTCCACTTT. Translating it yields CASSLAPENNSPLHF.

On this clonotype itself: A clone one base away is much larger, so this may be a read error. This chain links TRBV6-6 with TRBJ2-5; D possibly corresponds to TRBD2 (6 bases). This CDR3 has 13 residues. V lost 6 bases and J 3 bases, leaving 11 bases between the germline ends. Germline values: CDR1 MNHNY, CDR2 SVGAGI (reference sequence). CDR3 nucleotides: TGTGCCAGCAGCGTCCCGGGGGAAGAGACCCAGTACTTC. Protein: CASSVPGEETQYF.

The chain joins TRBV7-9 to TRBJ2-5, with a tentative D call TRBD2 (5 bases). The CDR3 is 14 amino acids. The germline V and J ends were trimmed by 5 bases and 0 bases, with 10 bases remaining between them. Germline CDR1 is SEHNR and CDR2 is FQNEAQ (reference sequence). The CDR3 DNA reads TGTGCCAGCAGCCGCGGCGGGTACCAAGAGACCCAGTACTTC. As protein: CASSRGGYQETQYF.

A note on this clonotype: A much larger clone lies a single base off, so this may be a read error. The gene calls are TRBV5-4 and TRBJ1-1; 10 nucleotides line up with TRBD1. The CDR3 has 15 residues. Germline V gene data show CDR1 as SGHNT and CDR2 as YYREEE (reference sequence). The CDR3 DNA follows: TGTGTCAGCAGCTTGGGGACAGGGGTGAACACTGAAGCTTTCTTT. This translates into CVSSLGTGVNTEAFF.

This clonotype was found many times. With a much larger clone just one base away, this may be a read error. This chain uses TRBV4-3 with TRBJ2-7; tentative D call: TRBD1 (6 bases). The V gene's germline CDR1 is LGHNA and CDR2 YSLEER. The CDR3 is made up of 13 amino acids. The germline V and J ends were trimmed by 0 bases and 3 bases, with 6 bases remaining between them. CDR3 amino acids: CASSQEQGYEQYF. In DNA, the CDR3 is TGCGCCAGCAGCCAAGAACAGGGCTACGAGCAGTACTTC.

CDR3 region: CASSFLVSTGITQYF. Here the CDR3 DNA reads TGTGCCAGCAGTTTTTTAGTATCGACTGGGATAACGCAGTATTTT. V gene TRBV28 combines with J gene TRBJ2-3; D remains unclear. V was shortened by 3 bases and J by 9 bases, with 19 bases between the two germline ends. CDR3 size: 15 residues. Looked up from germline, CDR1 is MDHEN and CDR2 is SYDVKM.

To note about this clonotype: This may be a read error, as it is one base from a much larger clone. This chain links TRBV12-5 with TRBJ2-2, with D uncertain. Germline V gene lookup returns CDR1 LGHNT and CDR2 FRNRAP. This CDR3 is built from 12 residues. The CDR3 here is CANGQNTGELFF. The CDR3 DNA sequence: TGTGCTAATGGTCAGAACACCGGGGAGCTGTTTTTT.

The chain joins TRBV6-1 to TRBJ2-4, with TRBD1 matching over 7 bases. This CDR3 contains 14 residues. The ends lost 6 bases at V and 11 bases at J; junction bases unmatched: 13. Per germline, CDR1 MNHNS and CDR2 SASEGT. CDR3 bases: TGTGCCAGCAGCCGCATAGGGGGCACGGGCGTTCAGTACTTC. Translation: CASSRIGGTGVQYF.

The J gene is TRBJ2-7, the V gene TRBV6-5, with 11 bases aligning to TRBD2. The germline V gene encodes CDR1 MNHEY and CDR2 SVGAGI. The junction had 10 bases not matched to a gene; V was cut back by 5 bases and J by 4 bases. The CDR3 is made up of 16 amino acids. The CDR3 DNA sequence: TGTGCCAGCAGTCCGGTGGTAGCGGGAGGGCCTTACGAGCAGTACTTC. It encodes CASSPVVAGGPYEQYF.

Many counts were recorded for this clonotype. This chain uses TRBV10-2 with TRBJ1-2; D is perhaps TRBD1 (5 bases). Between the trimmed V and J ends, which lost 5 bases and 3 bases, there was a span of 13 bases. The CDR3 runs to 14 residues. Looked up from germline, CDR1 is WSHSY and CDR2 is SAAADI. CDR3 nucleotide sequence: TGCGCCAGCAGTAGCGGGGACGCCTACTATGGCTACACCTTC. It yields the protein CASSSGDAYYGYTF.

Comment on this clonotype: A much larger clone sits a single nucleotide away, making a read error possible. J is TRBJ2-5 and V is TRBV6-2 or TRBV6-3, with D uncertain. This CDR3 has 13 residues. Trimming cost V 6 bases and J 5 bases, with 13 bases left between them. In germline, CDR1 is MNHEY, CDR2 SVGEGT. Here the CDR3 DNA reads TGTGCCAGCAGCATGACCTACGCGGAGACCCAGTACTTC. Encoded protein: CASSMTYAETQYF.

The rearrangement uses TRBV29-1 and TRBJ1-5; D uncertain. The DNA matches TRBJ2-3 better at its end, which makes the J call doubtful. This CDR3 is built from 13 residues. The germline V gene has CDR1 SQVTM and CDR2 ANQGSEA. The CDR3 DNA follows: TGCAGCGTTAAACCTAAGAAGACCCAGCCCCAGTATTTT. As protein: CSVKPKKTQPQYF.

This clonotype has at least ten counts. The chain employs TRBV29-1 and TRBJ2-2; D unclear. This CDR3 is 13 amino acids long. V lost 2 bases and J lost 4, with 8 bases in between. Germline CDR1 and CDR2: SQVTM and ANQGSEA. The CDR3 spells CSVETNPTGELFF. CDR3 bases: TGCAGCGTTGAAACCAATCCCACCGGGGAGCTGTTTTTT.